This TCR beta chain was sequenced for a study of blood T cell repertoires in COVID-19. Whole-study context: Samples taken during acute and convalescent COVID-19 were collected in the United States, Italy and Spain. Sample material is recorded as cDNA or gDNA derived from T cells, B-cell-depleted T cells, or PBMCs.

Original methodology: For nucleated cells, counts were estimated from reference gene primer amplification. Only in-frame clones appear in the TCRdb table, and some are missing; sequencing was by immunoSEQ multiplex PCR. D and trimming come from the DNA, and the V and J calls and clone size come from that table. The table includes around 25,000 clones, 85% to 90% detected once. This clone appeared a few times. Trimming removed 2 bases from V and 4 bases from J; junction bases left unmatched: 3. CDR1 and CDR2 (germline): SGHAT, FQNNGV. CDR3 length: 14 residues. The J gene is TRBJ2-7, the V gene TRBV11-2; 9 bases are a match to TRBD1. The sequence came from a woman aged 80 or over with acute or convalescent COVID-19. Sequenced input: peripheral blood. Written as DNA, the CDR3 is TGTGCCAGCAGCTTATGGACAGGGGAATACGAGCAGTACTTC. It is translated as CASSLWTGEYEQYF. Using reference TRBV11-2 and TRBJ2-7 for the parts outside the CDR3, the full variable domain is EAGVAQSPRYKIIEKRQSVAFWCNPISGHATLYWYQQILGQGPKLLIQFQNNGVVDDSQLPKDRFSAERLKGVDSTLKIQPAKLEDSAVYLCASSLWTGEYEQYFGPGTRLTVT.